This T cell receptor beta chain was sequenced in a study of T cell repertoires in cytomegalovirus infection. Points from the study as a whole: The ex vivo response was dominated by HLA-C-restricted CMV-specific TCR beta clonotypes.

Comment on this clonotype: Antigen: not known.

In TCRdb, the reads were re-called with MiXCR into one record per CDR3 protein. The repertoire includes around 250,000 distinct CDR3 sequences, about 18% of them detected once, and less than 50% sits in the top ten. The CDR3 has 13 amino acids. Germline CDR1 reads DFQATT; CDR2 reads SNEGSKA (reference sequence). The V gene end was trimmed by 3 bases and the J gene end by 2 bases; junction bases not matched to a gene: 4. The sequenced sample consisted of CD8+ T cells from PBMCs. This TCR came from a human donor in good health (CMV status not recorded). Some clones in this sample may be carry-over from other donors' samples. This chain connects TRBV20-1 to TRBJ2-7; TRBD2 matches at 7 bases. The CDR3 region is CSASGGLTYEQYF. For the CDR3, the DNA is TGCAGTGCTAGCGGGGGGTTGACCTACGAGCAGTACTTC.